This TCR beta chain was captured by sequencing in a study of identical twins. Regarding the study as a whole: Zero-insertion analyses could be partly confounded by invariant MAIT and iNKT cells.

This CDR3 spans 13 amino acids. The V end lost 3 bases, the J end lost 11 bases, and 17 bases lay between the germline ends. Germline loops: CDR1 SGHRS, CDR2 YFSETQ. This clonotype was detected once. The antigen remains unidentified. The CDR3 does not end in the conserved phenylalanine or tryptophan, so this is likely a read error. TCRdb passed the 5' RACE reads through MiXCR, listing each CDR3 protein once. The sample consists of more than 1.5 million distinct CDR3 sequences, around 29% of them appearing once. The TCR comes from a newborn girl in good health. The J gene is TRBJ2-5, the V gene TRBV5-1; no clear D. The sequenced sample was cord blood. The CDR3 loop is CASSSPYGNEQYY. DNA of the CDR3: TGCGCCAGCAGCTCCCCGTATGGAAATGAGCAGTACTAC.